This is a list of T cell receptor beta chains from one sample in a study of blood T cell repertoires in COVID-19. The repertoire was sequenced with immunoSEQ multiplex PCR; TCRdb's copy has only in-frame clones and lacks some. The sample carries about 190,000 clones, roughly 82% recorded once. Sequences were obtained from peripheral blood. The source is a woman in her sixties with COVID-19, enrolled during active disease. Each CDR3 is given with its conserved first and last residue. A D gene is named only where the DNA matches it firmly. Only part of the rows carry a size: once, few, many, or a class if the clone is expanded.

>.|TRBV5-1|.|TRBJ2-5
CASSLEPEGTQYF
TGCGCCAGCAGCTTGGAACCGGAGGGGACCCAGTACTTC
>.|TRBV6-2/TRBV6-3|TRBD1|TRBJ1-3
CASSPGTGTGNTIYF
TGTGCCAGCAGTCCCGGGACAGGGACTGGAAACACCATATATTTT
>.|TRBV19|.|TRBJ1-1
CASSTRQSRQVSTEAFF
TGTGCCAGTAGTACCCGACAGAGTCGCCAGGTGAGCACTGAAGCTTTCTTT
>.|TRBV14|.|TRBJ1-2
CASSRDAGAYGYTF
TGTGCCAGCAGTCGAGATGCTGGTGCCTATGGCTACACCTTC
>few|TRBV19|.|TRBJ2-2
CASRDFGELFF
TGTGCCAGTAGGGACTTCGGGGAGCTGTTTTTT
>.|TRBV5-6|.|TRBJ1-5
CASSPRYGPQHF
TGTGCCAGCAGCCCGAGGTACGGGCCCCAGCATTTT
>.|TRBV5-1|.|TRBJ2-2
CASSLWSGRSGTGELFF
TGCGCCAGCAGCTTGTGGTCCGGAAGGTCAGGCACCGGGGAGCTGTTTTTT
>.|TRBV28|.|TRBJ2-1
CASSSFDEQFF
TGTGCCAGCAGTTCGTTTGATGAGCAGTTCTTC
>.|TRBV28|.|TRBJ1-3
CASGSGGNTIYF
TGTGCCAGCGGCTCGGGGGGAAACACCATATATTTT
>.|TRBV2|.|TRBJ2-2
CASSDRGSDTGELFF
TGTGCCAGCAGTGACCGGGGGTCGGACACCGGGGAGCTGTTTTTT
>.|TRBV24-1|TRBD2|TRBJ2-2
CATSDPTSGRYTGELFF
TGTGCCACCAGTGACCCTACTAGCGGGAGGTACACCGGGGAGCTGTTTTTT
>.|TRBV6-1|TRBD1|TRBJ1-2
CASSEGRDRVSYGYTF
TGTGCCAGCAGTGAAGGTCGGGACAGAGTATCCTATGGCTACACCTTC
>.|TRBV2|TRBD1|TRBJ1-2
CASSTQQGTVPYGYTF
TGTGCCAGCAGCACTCAACAGGGGACCGTGCCCTATGGCTACACCTTC
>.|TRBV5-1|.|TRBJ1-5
CASSSQEQWYQPQHF
TGCGCCAGCAGCTCACAGGAGCAGTGGTATCAGCCCCAGCATTTT
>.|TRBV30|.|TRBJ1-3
CAWSNTGLGGNTIYF
TGTGCCTGGAGCAATACAGGCTTAGGTGGAAACACCATATATTTT
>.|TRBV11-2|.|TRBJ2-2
CASSPRRDGELFF
TGTGCCAGCAGCCCCCGCCGGGACGGGGAGCTGTTTTTT